These T cell receptor beta chains were read from a single sample in a study of shared clonotypes between healthy human individuals. Assay used: immunoSEQ multiplex PCR; TCRdb lists only in-frame clones, some missing. The table lists 2,500,000 or so clones, more than 85% of them singletons. The specimen was naive CD4+ T cells from PBMCs. The receptors were gathered from a man aged 18-30 years in good health. Some clones in this sample may be carry-over from other donors' samples. Each CDR3 is given with its conserved first and last residue. The order of the fields is V gene, J gene, D gene, clone size, CDR3 protein, CDR3 DNA. A D gene is named only where the DNA matches it firmly. A row's size may be missing; if present it is once, few, many or a size class.

TRBV18	TRBJ2-7	TRBD2	.	CASSPPSGNYEQYF	TGTGCCAGCTCACCCCCTAGCGGGAATTACGAGCAGTACTTC
TRBV6-5	TRBJ2-3	.	once	CASSYSYRVDTQYF	TGTGCCAGCAGTTACTCGTACAGGGTAGATACGCAGTATTTT
TRBV5-4	TRBJ2-2	.	.	CATQGLVNTGELFF	TGTGCCACTCAGGGGCTAGTGAACACCGGGGAGCTGTTTTTT
TRBV7-9	TRBJ1-1	.	once	CASSLARSLGTEAFF	TGTGCCAGCAGCTTAGCCCGGTCGTTGGGCACTGAAGCTTTCTTT
TRBV7-3	TRBJ2-5	TRBD2	.	CASSLKGTSGVETQYF	TGTGCCAGCAGCTTAAAGGGAACTAGCGGGGTAGAGACCCAGTACTTC
TRBV7-9	TRBJ2-7	.	once	CASSLVGLEQYF	TGTGCCAGCAGCTTAGTTGGTTTAGAGCAGTACTTC
TRBV4-1	TRBJ2-1	.	.	CASSLRGTSSIYNEQFF	TGCGCCAGCAGCCTACGGGGGACGTCATCCATCTACAATGAGCAGTTCTTC
TRBV4-2	TRBJ1-1	.	.	CASSQAGTPEAFF	TGTGCCAGCAGCCAGGCAGGGACCCCTGAAGCTTTCTTT
TRBV28	TRBJ2-3	.	.	CASSLLMRSSTDTQYF	TGTGCCAGCAGTTTATTGATGAGGAGTAGCACAGATACGCAGTATTTT
TRBV7-3	TRBJ1-1	.	few	CASSLGQNTEAFF	TGTGCCAGCAGCTTAGGACAAAACACTGAAGCTTTCTTT
TRBV4-2	TRBJ2-7	TRBD2	.	CASSQDSAGGPYEQYF	TGTGCCAGCAGCCAAGATTCGGCGGGAGGGCCGTACGAGCAGTACTTC
TRBV7-8	TRBJ2-5	TRBD2	.	CASSLRDWTSGSWETQYF	TGTGCCAGCAGCTTGAGGGACTGGACTAGCGGGAGTTGGGAGACCCAGTACTTC
TRBV28	TRBJ2-4	TRBD1	.	CASSLIRDRQYF	TGTGCCAGCAGTTTGATCCGGGACAGACAGTACTTC
TRBV5-5	TRBJ2-4	.	.	CASSHGGVKNIQYF	TGTGCCAGCAGCCACGGGGGTGTCAAAAACATTCAGTACTTC
TRBV5-1	TRBJ2-2	.	.	CASRTGPSGELFF	TGCGCCAGCAGAACAGGGCCTAGCGGGGAGCTGTTTTTT
TRBV29-1	TRBJ1-4	.	.	CSVAGGRKEKLFF	TGCAGCGTTGCTGGAGGGAGGAAGGAAAAACTGTTTTTT
TRBV6-6	TRBJ2-3	TRBD2	.	CASLLGTGGPDTQYF	TGTGCCTCCCTCCTAGGGACGGGGGGACCAGATACGCAGTATTTT
TRBV12-5	TRBJ1-2	.	.	CASGLSPGYGYTF	TGTGCTAGTGGTTTGTCCCCGGGGTATGGCTACACCTTC
TRBV6-1	TRBJ1-2	.	.	CASSPLSGFYGYTF	TGTGCCAGCAGTCCACTTTCCGGATTCTATGGCTACACCTTC
TRBV5-4	TRBJ2-5	TRBD2	.	CASSSREGSQLTQYF	TGTGCCAGCAGCTCCCGGGAGGGGTCACAATTAACCCAGTACTTC
TRBV5-1	TRBJ2-7	.	.	CASSLGQGGNEQYF	TGCGCCAGCAGCTTGGGCCAGGGGGGTAACGAGCAGTACTTC
TRBV6-1	TRBJ1-5	.	once	CASSAAGGASSNQPQHF	TGTGCCAGCAGTGCCGCGGGGGGGGCGAGTAGCAATCAGCCCCAGCATTTT
TRBV7-9	TRBJ2-3	.	.	CASSLPLGTQYF	TGTGCCAGCAGCTTACCCCTGGGTACGCAGTATTTT
TRBV5-1	TRBJ1-4	.	.	CASSLGGSTNEKLFF	TGCGCCAGCAGCTTGGGCGGCTCAACTAATGAAAAACTGTTTTTT
TRBV28	TRBJ1-5	TRBD1	.	CASSLDRGSQPQHF	TGTGCCAGCAGTTTAGACAGGGGAAGTCAGCCCCAGCATTTT
TRBV9	TRBJ2-1	.	once	CASSVGTEQFF	TGTGCCAGCAGCGTCGGGACGGAGCAGTTCTTC
TRBV7-3	TRBJ2-6	.	.	CASSLGVTGANVLTF	TGTGCCAGCAGCTTAGGGGTGACTGGGGCCAACGTCCTGACTTTC
TRBV7-2	TRBJ2-3	TRBD2	.	CASSFRIRTSGSADTQYF	TGTGCCAGCAGCTTTCGTATTCGGACTAGCGGGAGTGCAGATACGCAGTATTTT
TRBV5-6	TRBJ1-1	.	.	CASSPPRQGGKLGYTEAFF	TGTGCCAGCAGCCCACCGCGGCAGGGCGGCAAGCTTGGGTACACTGAAGCTTTCTTT
TRBV28	TRBJ2-7	.	.	CASSLIIGTEGGEQYF	TGTGCCAGCAGTTTAATTATAGGGACAGAGGGAGGCGAGCAGTACTTC
TRBV18	TRBJ2-2	TRBD2	.	CASSLTLVGLAGNWDTGELFF	TGTGCCAGCTCACTAACCCTCGTTGGACTAGCGGGAAATTGGGACACCGGGGAGCTGTTTTTT
TRBV18	TRBJ1-5	.	.	CASSQDGLQPQHF	TGTGCCAGCTCCCAGGACGGTCTACAGCCCCAGCATTTT
TRBV18	TRBJ2-5	TRBD2	.	CASSPYTSGSWETQYF	TGTGCCAGCTCACCGTACACTAGCGGGAGTTGGGAGACCCAGTACTTC
TRBV29-1	TRBJ1-1	TRBD1	.	CSVTGTGGFNTEAFF	TGCAGCGTTACCGGGACAGGGGGATTTAACACTGAAGCTTTCTTT
TRBV6-5	TRBJ1-4	.	.	CASSGAGRTNEKLFF	TGTGCCAGCAGTGGGGCGGGGCGTACTAATGAAAAACTGTTTTTT
TRBV6-5	TRBJ2-2	TRBD2	.	CASSYRAGMNTGELFF	TGTGCCAGCAGTTACCGAGCGGGGATGAACACCGGGGAGCTGTTTTTT
TRBV4-3	TRBJ1-5	.	.	CASSQDSAGRNQPQHF	TGCGCCAGCAGCCAAGACTCGGCAGGGAGGAATCAGCCCCAGCATTTT
TRBV27	TRBJ1-1	.	.	CASSLRSGPNTEAFF	TGTGCCAGCAGCCTCAGATCCGGGCCGAACACTGAAGCTTTCTTT
TRBV5-1	TRBJ1-1	.	once	CASSLDLPTQTGFEGEAFF	TGCGCCAGCAGCTTGGATTTACCCACTCAAACAGGGTTTGAGGGCGAAGCTTTCTTT
TRBV28	TRBJ2-5	.	.	CASSDRETQYF	TGTGCCAGCAGTGATAGGGAGACCCAGTACTTC
TRBV11-3	TRBJ2-1	.	.	CASSLDLATSEQFF	TGTGCCAGCAGCTTAGATCTGGCTACCAGTGAGCAGTTCTTC
TRBV7-9	TRBJ2-7	.	.	CASSLGRSLGPHSYEQYF	TGTGCCAGCAGCTTAGGCCGTTCACTAGGGCCTCACTCCTACGAGCAGTACTTC
TRBV7-3	TRBJ2-1	TRBD1	.	CASSLLGQGNNEQFF	TGTGCCAGCAGCTTATTGGGACAGGGAAACAATGAGCAGTTCTTC
TRBV19	TRBJ1-4	.	.	CASSIINEKLFF	TGTGCCAGTAGTATCATTAATGAAAAACTGTTTTTT